This TCR beta chain appears in the sequencing data of a study of identical twins. Germline CDR1 SGHDT, CDR2 YYEEEE. J lost 0 bases, V lost 4 bases, and 6 bases had no gene match. The CDR3 extends over 16 amino acids. Template switching added a universal primer binding site, and final cDNA carried unique molecular identifiers. One entry per CDR3 protein, called by TCRdb with MiXCR from the 5' RACE reads. The table lists hundreds of thousands of distinct CDR3 sequences, less than 9% of them singletons. The table lists this clonotype with a few counts. Its specificity is unknown. The study, taken as a whole, reports: Models underpredicted monozygotic twin sharing of out-of-frame TCR alpha. Zero-insertion analyses could be partly confounded by invariant MAIT and iNKT cells.

In addition, the sample was reused for a study of yellow fever vaccine responses in identical twins. As that report states: Twins reportedly appeared to share part of their vaccine T cell response while keeping part individual.

This clonotype was obtained from a woman aged 18-35 years in good health. The sequencing sample was made of PBMCs. The V gene is TRBV5-6, the J gene TRBJ2-7; TRBD2 aligns across 11 bases. In DNA, the CDR3 is TGTGCCAGCAGCCCGACTAGCGGGGCGTACTCCTACGAGCAGTACTTC. This gives the protein CASSPTSGAYSYEQYF.